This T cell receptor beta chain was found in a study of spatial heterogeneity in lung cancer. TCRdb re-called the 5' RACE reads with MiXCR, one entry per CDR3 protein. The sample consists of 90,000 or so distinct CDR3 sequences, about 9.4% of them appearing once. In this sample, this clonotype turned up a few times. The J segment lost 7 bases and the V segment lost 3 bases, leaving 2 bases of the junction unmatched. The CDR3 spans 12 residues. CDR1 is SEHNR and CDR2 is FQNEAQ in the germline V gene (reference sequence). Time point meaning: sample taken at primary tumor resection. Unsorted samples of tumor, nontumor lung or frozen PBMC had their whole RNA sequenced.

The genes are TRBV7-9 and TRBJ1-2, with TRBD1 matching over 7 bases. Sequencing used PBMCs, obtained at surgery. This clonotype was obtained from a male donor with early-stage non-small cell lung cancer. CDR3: CASSLGDSGYTF. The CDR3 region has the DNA TGTGCCAGCAGCTTGGGGGACAGTGGCTACACCTTC.